These 2 T cell receptor beta chains share one sample of origin, sequenced in a study of shared clonotypes between healthy human individuals (dated by TCRdb to the early 2020s). The method was the immunoSEQ multiplex PCR assay. The table was pulled from immuneACCESS by TCRdb, which kept in-frame rearrangements only. Such tables lose some clones; where checked, under half of the loss comes from unresolved V genes, and the rest has no known cause. The sample table shows a few million clones, and more than 90% are seen once. The top ten hold over 0.1% of the sample. Sequenced: naive CD4+ T cells sorted from blood. This sample's cell subset or site label indicates: CD45RA+ positively selected. The receptors were sampled from a man in his late teens or twenties in good health.

This clone was found once. The chain uses TRBV2 and TRBJ2-5, with TRBD2 matching 9 bases. The junction had 10 bases not matched to a gene; V was cut back by 6 bases and J by 5 bases. Germline V CDR1 and CDR2: SNHLY, FYNNEI. There are 15 residues in the CDR3. CDR3 in amino acids: CASRAGGAIGETQYF. Here the CDR3 DNA reads TGTGCCAGCAGAGCGGGAGGAGCTATAGGGGAGACCCAGTACTTC.

V is TRBV12-2 and J is TRBJ1-2; the D call in the table, TRBD1, was not verified against the DNA. TRBV12-2 has pseudogene status. The CDR3 runs 15 residues. The CDR3 nucleotides are TGTGCAAGTCGCTTAGCTTCGGGGACAGCGTATGGCTACACCTTC. It codes for CASRLASGTAYGYTF.